The 3 T cell receptor beta chains reported below all come from one sample, sequenced in a study of CD8 T cells in ankylosing spondylitis. Study-level results: One TCR beta motif, made up of roughly eight highly homologous variants, appeared characteristic of ankylosing spondylitis blood.

Antigen specificity for these receptors is unknown. TCRdb reanalysed the 5' RACE reads using MiXCR and keeps one entry per CDR3 protein. The sample holds about 500,000 distinct CDR3 sequences, 5.3% seen once. The sample taken for sequencing was blood, either unsorted or a sorted T cell fraction (not recorded which). The receptor set was obtained from a male donor with ankylosing spondylitis.

This clonotype was counted many times. The chain employs TRBV15 and TRBJ2-3; D remains ambiguous. This CDR3 is built from 14 residues. CDR1 is LNHNV, CDR2 YYDKDF, per germline (reference sequence). V lost 3 bases, J lost 1 base, and 8 bases lay in between. CDR3 region: CATSRDPGTDTQYF. The CDR3 nucleotides are TGTGCCACCAGCAGGGACCCGGGCACAGATACGCAGTATTTT.

This clonotype occurred many times. The chain recombines TRBV20-1 with TRBJ2-7; perhaps TRBD1 as D (6 bases). V dropped 3 bases and J dropped 6 bases, with 12 bases sitting between them. Germline CDR1 and CDR2: DFQATT and SNEGSKA (reference sequence). The CDR3 loop spans 12 amino acids. The CDR3 bases are TGCAGTGCTAGTCACAGGGAGCGCGAGCAGTACTTC. It codes for CSASHREREQYF.

In this sample, this clonotype turned up a few times. The genes are TRBV7-2 and TRBJ2-7; D unclear. Looked up from germline, CDR1 is SGHTA and CDR2 is FQGNSA. V was shortened by 0 bases and J by 0 bases, with 6 bases between the two germline ends. This CDR3 contains 14 residues. In nucleotides, the CDR3 is TGTGCCAGCAGCTTAGCCTGGAGCTCCTACGAGCAGTACTTC. Its translation: CASSLAWSSYEQYF.